The 21 T cell receptor beta chains below come from one sample, sequenced in a study of blood T cell repertoires in COVID-19. Produced via immunoSEQ multiplex PCR; TCRdb's table is partial and in-frame only. This table has about 280,000 clones, approximately 88% appearing once. The specimen sequenced was PBMCs or T cells enriched from blood (not recorded which). The receptor set was obtained from a woman between 40 and 55 years old who had recovered from COVID-19.

The rearrangement uses TRBV7-2 and TRBJ2-7, with D tentatively TRBD1 (6 bases). V was pared by 4 bases and J by 5 bases, with 21 bases between. The length of the CDR3 is 16 residues. Germline values: CDR1 SGHTA, CDR2 FQGNSA. As DNA, the CDR3 is TGTGCCAGCAGCTCTCTCCGCGGCCTAGGGGGAAACGAGCAGTACTTC. It specifies CASSSLRGLGGNEQYF.

This chain links TRBV4-2 with TRBJ2-1; a possible D gene is TRBD2 (6 bases). V was cut by 0 bases and J by 3 bases, with 9 bases left in between. This CDR3 contains 15 residues. Germline-derived CDR1 and CDR2 are LGHNA and YNFKEQ. CDR3 sequence reads: CASSQDGTGYNEQFF. CDR3 bases: TGTGCCAGCAGCCAAGATGGGACTGGCTACAATGAGCAGTTCTTC.

This clone came up once. The rearrangement links TRBV18 to TRBJ2-4, with TRBD1 identical over 8 bases. The V gene end was trimmed by 6 bases and the J gene end by 0 bases; junction bases not matched to a gene: 7. The CDR3 contains 16 residues. Germline V lookup: CDR1 KGHSH, CDR2 LQKENI. In nucleotides, the CDR3 is TGTGCCAGCTCGATGACAGGGGCACTAGCCAAAAACATTCAGTACTTC. Amino acids: CASSMTGALAKNIQYF.

J is TRBJ1-3 and V is TRBV4-1; no clear D gene. V lost 2 bases and J lost 4, with 12 bases in between. The CDR3 sequence is 15 residues long. The germline CDR1 and CDR2 sequences are MGHRA and YSYEKL. Here the CDR3 DNA reads TGCGCCAGCAGCCAATTTTATGGGAGCGGAAACACCATATATTTT. Protein: CASSQFYGSGNTIYF.

V gene TRBV15 combines with J gene TRBJ1-5; tentatively, D is TRBD1 (5 bases). This CDR3 is built from 17 residues. V was cut by 5 bases and J by 1 base, with 18 bases left in between. Germline V gives CDR1 LNHNV, CDR2 YYDKDF (reference sequence). CDR3 amino acids: CATSSGGKGWSNQPQHF. CDR3 bases: TGTGCCACCAGCTCCGGGGGGAAAGGGTGGAGCAATCAGCCCCAGCATTTT.

The rearrangement links TRBV7-9 to TRBJ1-2, with a tentative D call TRBD1 (5 bases). V dropped 5 bases and J dropped 2 bases, with 18 bases sitting between them. The CDR3 is 16 amino acids. Per germline, CDR1 SEHNR and CDR2 FQNEAQ (reference sequence). CDR3 sequence reads: CASSPPHDSRNYGYTF. CDR3 coding DNA: TGTGCCAGCAGCCCCCCCCATGACAGTAGAAACTATGGCTACACCTTC.

The V gene is TRBV6-5, the J gene TRBJ2-2; the D gene is possibly TRBD1 (6 bases). The CDR3 loop spans 15 amino acids. Germline loops: CDR1 MNHEY, CDR2 SVGAGI. Trimming removed 5 bases from V and 5 bases from J, with 15 bases in between. Here the CDR3 DNA reads TGTGCCAGCAGTCCCAGCAGGGGAACAACCGGGGAGCTGTTTTTT. Its protein product is CASSPSRGTTGELFF.

The gene calls are TRBV2 and TRBJ1-4, with 8 bases aligning to TRBD1. V shed 4 bases, J shed 9 bases, and the junction held 7 bases outside the gene matches. Germline-derived CDR1 and CDR2 are SNHLY and FYNNEI. The CDR3 has 14 residues. CDR3 region: CASSAGTGVQKLFF. Here the CDR3 DNA reads TGTGCCAGCAGTGCCGGGACAGGCGTCCAAAAACTGTTTTTT.

As regards this clone: Other DNA variants within this sample encode the same CDR3. The V and J genes are TRBV6-2 or TRBV6-3 and TRBJ1-1; no reliable D call. Germline V gene data show CDR1 as MNHEY and CDR2 as SVGEGT. This CDR3 region has 13 residues. Trimming cost V 5 bases and J 0 bases, with 7 bases left between them. CDR3 sequence (DNA): TGTGCCAGCAGTCCAAACTTGAACACTGAAGCTTTCTTT. Amino acids: CASSPNLNTEAFF.

The chain links TRBV19 to TRBJ2-1, with 8 bases aligning to TRBD2. V lost 10 bases, J lost 1 base, and 6 bases stayed unmatched. Germline lookup yields CDR1 LNHDA and CDR2 SQIVND (reference sequence). The CDR3 loop spans 14 amino acids. The CDR3 protein is CATRAGESYNEQFF. In DNA, the CDR3 is TGTGCCACCAGAGCGGGAGAATCCTACAATGAGCAGTTCTTC.

This chain joins TRBV7-8 and TRBJ1-5; D gene unclear. CDR1 SGHVS and CDR2 FQNEAQ come from the germline V gene. Trimming removed 5 bases from V and 0 bases from J, with 14 bases in between. The CDR3 totals 16 residues. CDR3 nucleotide sequence: TGTGCCAGCAGCCAAAACAGAGGGATTAGCAATCAGCCCCAGCATTTT. It translates to CASSQNRGISNQPQHF.

Only one count was recorded for this clone. The chain combines TRBV5-1 with TRBJ1-1, with D uncertain. Trimming removed 1 base at V and 5 bases at J, with 15 bases between. The germline CDR1 and CDR2 sequences are SGHRS and YFSETQ. This CDR3 has 15 amino acids. This CDR3 reads CASSLSGVGGTEAFF. The CDR3 DNA is TGCGCCAGCAGCTTGTCTGGGGTCGGAGGGACTGAAGCTTTCTTT.

V and J are TRBV29-1 and TRBJ1-2; the D is unclear. Trimming stripped 3 bases from V and 6 bases from J, with 8 bases between. The CDR3 totals 11 residues. Looked up from germline, CDR1 is SQVTM and CDR2 is ANQGSEA. The DNA for the CDR3 is TGCAGCGTTGATTCCGGGGATGGCTACACCTTC. This encodes CSVDSGDGYTF.

J is TRBJ2-7 and V is TRBV27, with D perhaps TRBD1 (6 bases). The CDR3 has 14 amino acids. Germline assignment: CDR1 MNHEY and CDR2 SMNVEV (reference sequence). V was pared by 5 bases and J by 2 bases, with 13 bases between. The CDR3 reads CASSPRQATYEQYF. Here the CDR3 DNA reads TGTGCCAGCAGTCCCCGACAGGCCACCTACGAGCAGTACTTC.

The chain is built from TRBV7-8 and TRBJ2-7; maybe TRBD1 (6 bases). Trimming left V 4 bases short and J 4 bases short, with 8 bases between. Germline CDR1 is SGHVS and CDR2 is FQNEAQ. CDR3 length equals 12 residues. DNA for the CDR3: TGTGCCAGCAGCTCGCAGGGGTACGAGCAGTACTTC. This codes for CASSSQGYEQYF. Filled out from reference TRBV7-8 and TRBJ2-7, the complete variable domain reads GAGVSQSPRYKVAKRGQDVALRCDPISGHVSLFWYQQALGQGPEFLTYFQNEAQLDKSGLPSDRFFAERPEGSVSTLKIQRTQQEDSAVYLCASSSQGYEQYFGPGTRLTVT.

The chain has TRBV2 and TRBJ2-1, with 7 bases lining up with TRBD2. The CDR3 sequence is 14 residues long. Trimming at V came to 7 bases and at J to 5 bases, leaving 8 bases not matched to a gene. Germline CDR1 SNHLY, CDR2 FYNNEI. CDR3 DNA sequence: TGTGCCAGCAAAGGGGACTACCGGGACAATGAGCAGTTCTTC. It is translated as CASKGDYRDNEQFF.

The chain uses TRBV29-1 and TRBJ2-1; perhaps TRBD2 as D (8 bases). V shed 3 bases and J shed 12 bases, with 24 bases lying between them. The CDR3 sequence is 15 residues long. Germline values: CDR1 SQVTM, CDR2 ANQGSEA. CDR3 sequence: CSVDSRQGLGGGQFF. The DNA for the CDR3 is TGCAGCGTTGATTCCAGACAGGGACTAGGGGGTGGGCAGTTCTTC.

The V call is TRBV27, the J call TRBJ1-6; D not certain. The CDR3 is made up of 15 amino acids. V lost 5 bases to trimming and J lost 5 bases, with 13 bases between them. The V gene's germline CDR1 is MNHEY and CDR2 SMNVEV (reference sequence). The CDR3 sequence is CASSLKTLNNSPLHF. The CDR3, as DNA: TGTGCCAGCAGTCTAAAGACACTGAATAATTCACCCCTCCACTTT.

The chain recombines TRBV27 with TRBJ2-7; D is perhaps TRBD1 (6 bases). The CDR3 sequence is 13 residues long. Germline CDR1 is MNHEY and CDR2 is SMNVEV (reference sequence). The V end lost 5 bases, the J end lost 6 bases, and 14 bases lay between the germline ends. The CDR3 here is CASSIRGRSEQYF. DNA for the CDR3: TGTGCCAGCAGTATCAGGGGACGGAGCGAGCAGTACTTC.

The chain links TRBV27 to TRBJ2-1; 11 bases are shared with TRBD2. This CDR3 has 17 residues. V gave up 4 bases and J gave up 6 bases; unmatched junction bases: 11. Looked up from germline, CDR1 is MNHEY and CDR2 is SMNVEV (reference sequence). CDR3 sequence reads: CASSSPGLAGVINEQFF. DNA for the CDR3: TGTGCCAGCAGTTCCCCCGGACTAGCGGGCGTAATCAATGAGCAGTTCTTC.

The chain is built from TRBV28 and TRBJ1-2, with D unresolved. The CDR3 extends over 14 amino acids. The V end lost 1 base, the J end lost 4 bases, and 10 bases lay between the germline ends. Germline loops: CDR1 MDHEN, CDR2 SYDVKM. CDR3 amino acids: CASSLSPELYGYTF. Written as DNA, the CDR3 is TGTGCCAGCAGTTTATCTCCGGAGCTCTATGGCTACACCTTC.